This section outlines one T cell receptor beta chain sequence together with its context. Its specificity is unknown. The sample originates from a study of shared clonotypes between healthy human individuals. Study results and caveats: For naive CD4 cells, 4.5% to 6.5% of clonotypes were shared across a handful of donors. Few donors restricted represented genetic and exposure-history diversity.

Profiled with immunoSEQ multiplex PCR; TCRdb holds only in-frame clones, not every one. The sample holds about 1.5 million clones, roughly 98% seen once. V gave up 4 bases and J gave up 3 bases, with 21 bases separating them. The CDR3 consists of 17 residues. CDR1 and CDR2 (germline): SGHVS, FNYEAQ. All donors were healthy HIV-negative adults lacking recent acute infections or vaccinations. Donors, without exception, were Caucasian adults residing in Nashville, Tennessee. This sequence was found in a man aged 25 to 40 in good health. Input material: naive CD4+ T cells sorted from blood. The subset is: CD45RA+ positively selected. The gene calls are TRBV7-6 and TRBJ2-5; tentatively, D is TRBD1 (5 bases). CDR3 sequence (DNA): TGTGCCAGCAGCTCCGGCCCTTGGGGCACGAAAAAAGAGACCCAGTACTTC. Its protein product is CASSSGPWGTKKETQYF.